Following are 3 T cell receptor beta chains from one sample sequenced in a study of T cells in tuberculosis. Libraries were prepared by immunoSEQ multiplex PCR; TCRdb keeps only in-frame clonotypes and omits some of them. The sample shows around 30,000 clones, approximately 93% of them seen only once. The time point is: new active TB diagnosis, blood taken before or within 7 days of starting treatment. The specimen was PBMCs, collected at tuberculosis diagnosis. All receptors come from an adult with tuberculosis.

This clone showed up just once. This chain uses TRBV5-4 with TRBJ1-2; 11 bases agree with TRBD1. This CDR3 comprises 17 residues. V lost 4 bases, J lost 3 bases, and 11 bases stayed unmatched. Germline assignment: CDR1 SGHNT and CDR2 YYREEE (reference sequence). The CDR3 sequence is CASSNDPGQGGDYGYTF. CDR3 nucleotide sequence: TGTGCCAGCAGCAACGACCCGGGACAGGGGGGCGACTATGGCTACACCTTC.

This clone was detected only a few times. The chain joins TRBV27 to TRBJ2-1; no clear D gene. Trimming removed 10 bases from V and 0 bases from J, with 4 bases in between. The CDR3 spans 11 residues. CDR1 and CDR2 (germline): MNHEY, SMNVEV (reference sequence). The CDR3: CAIGSYNEQFF. CDR3 in DNA: TGTGCCATCGGCTCCTACAATGAGCAGTTCTTC.

The chain recombines TRBV28 with TRBJ1-1, with 9 nucleotides matching TRBD1. Germline CDR1 is MDHEN and CDR2 is SYDVKM. The CDR3 has 15 amino acids. V trimming: 4 bases; J trimming: 0 bases; junction bases outside the gene matches: 3. The CDR3 here is CASSSRDRVNTEAFF. As DNA, the CDR3 is TGTGCCAGCAGTTCCCGGGACAGGGTGAACACTGAAGCTTTCTTT.